This T cell receptor beta chain was obtained from a study of cytomegalovirus exposure and HLA in healthy donors. With 60 Vbeta and 13 Jbeta primers, the PCR was carried out. Assay: immunoSEQ multiplex PCR; the TCRdb copy retains only in-frame clones and omits some. This sample carries over 150,000 clones, about four fifths of them seen once, and the ten largest clones take over 2.5%. The V gene lost 5 bases and the J gene lost 8 bases, with 21 bases spanning the gap. CDR1 and CDR2 from the germline V gene are LNHDA and SQIVND (reference sequence). The length of the CDR3 is 15 residues. The rearrangement uses TRBV19 and TRBJ1-2, with a tentative D call TRBD1 (6 bases). The material sequenced was PBMCs. The origin of this receptor is a man aged 18 to 29 in good health and CMV-seronegative. The CDR3 protein is CASSAHRDKLGGYTF. Written as DNA, the CDR3 is TGTGCCAGTAGTGCGCACCGGGACAAACTTGGAGGCTACACCTTC.